This T cell receptor (beta chain) was retrieved from a study of blood T cell repertoires in COVID-19. The overall study: The United States, Italy and Spain were the sources of the acute and convalescent COVID-19 samples. Sample material is recorded as cDNA or gDNA derived from T cells, B-cell-depleted T cells, or PBMCs.

The ends lost 5 bases at V and 9 bases at J; junction bases unmatched: 12. The germline V gene encodes CDR1 SGHNT and CDR2 YENEEA. CDR3 length equals 14 residues. Using immunoSEQ multiplex PCR, the repertoire was profiled, and TCRdb retains in-frame clones only, with some absent. Among around 15,000 clones, over 75% were seen once, and the ten largest hold 35%. The sequenced sample was peripheral blood. This clonotype was sampled from a man in his 70s in a cohort sampled during active COVID-19. The chain uses TRBV11-3 and TRBJ1-1; TRBD1 aligns across 7 bases. CDR3 bases: TGTGCCAGCAGCCCCGATCCCCAGACAGGGCAAGCTTTCTTT. Protein sequence: CASSPDPQTGQAFF.